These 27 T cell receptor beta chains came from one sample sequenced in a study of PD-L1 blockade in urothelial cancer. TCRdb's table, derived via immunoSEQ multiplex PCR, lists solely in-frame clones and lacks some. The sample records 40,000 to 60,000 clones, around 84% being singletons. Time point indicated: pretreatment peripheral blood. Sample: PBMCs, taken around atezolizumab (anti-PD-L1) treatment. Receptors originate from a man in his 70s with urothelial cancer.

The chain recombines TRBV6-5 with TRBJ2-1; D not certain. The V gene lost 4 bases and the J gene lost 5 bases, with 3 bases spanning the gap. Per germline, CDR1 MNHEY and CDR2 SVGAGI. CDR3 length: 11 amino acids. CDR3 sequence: CASSSDNEQFF. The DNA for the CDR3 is TGTGCCAGCAGTTCAGACAATGAGCAGTTCTTC.

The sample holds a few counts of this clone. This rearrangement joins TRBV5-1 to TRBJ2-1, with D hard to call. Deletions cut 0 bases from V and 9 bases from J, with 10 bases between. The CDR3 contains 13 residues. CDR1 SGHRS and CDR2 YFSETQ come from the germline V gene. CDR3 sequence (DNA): TGCGCCAGCAGCTTGGCCATGGGCCTTGAGCAGTTCTTC. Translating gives CASSLAMGLEQFF.

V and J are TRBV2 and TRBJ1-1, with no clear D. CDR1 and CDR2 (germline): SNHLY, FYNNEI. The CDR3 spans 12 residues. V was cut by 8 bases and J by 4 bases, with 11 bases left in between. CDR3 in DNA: TGTGCCAGCTCGAGAGGGATCACTGAAGCTTTCTTT. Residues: CASSRGITEAFF.

CDR3 loop: CASSPSQGGAQETQYF. CDR3 in DNA: TGTGCCAGCAGCCCTTCACAGGGTGGGGCCCAAGAGACCCAGTACTTC. The chain employs TRBV28 and TRBJ2-5, with D perhaps TRBD1 (6 bases). The V end lost 6 bases, the J end lost 1 base, and 18 bases lay between the germline ends. The germline V gene encodes CDR1 MDHEN and CDR2 SYDVKM. The CDR3 totals 16 residues.

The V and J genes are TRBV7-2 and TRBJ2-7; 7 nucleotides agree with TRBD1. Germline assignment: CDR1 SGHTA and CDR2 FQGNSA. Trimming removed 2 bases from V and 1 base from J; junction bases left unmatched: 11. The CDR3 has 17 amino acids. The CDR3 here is CASSLLQGQQLSYEQYF. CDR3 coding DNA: TGTGCCAGCAGCTTACTACAGGGACAGCAGCTTTCCTACGAGCAGTACTTC.

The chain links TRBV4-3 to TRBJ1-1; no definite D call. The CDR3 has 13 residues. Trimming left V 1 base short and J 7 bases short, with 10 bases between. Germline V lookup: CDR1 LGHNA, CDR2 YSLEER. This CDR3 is CASSQVGSGEAFF. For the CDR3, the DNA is TGCGCCAGCAGCCAAGTCGGATCGGGTGAAGCTTTCTTT.

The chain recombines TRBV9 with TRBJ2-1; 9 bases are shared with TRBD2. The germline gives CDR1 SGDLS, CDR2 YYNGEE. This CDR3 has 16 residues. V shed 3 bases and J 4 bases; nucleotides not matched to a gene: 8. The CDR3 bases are TGTGCCAGCAGCGCCTATAGCGGGGGCGCATACAATGAGCAGTTCTTC. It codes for CASSAYSGGAYNEQFF.

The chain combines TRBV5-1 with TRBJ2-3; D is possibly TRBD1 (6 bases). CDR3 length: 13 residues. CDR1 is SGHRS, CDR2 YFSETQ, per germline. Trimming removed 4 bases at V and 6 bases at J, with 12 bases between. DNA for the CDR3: TGCGCCAGCAGCCCCGGACAGCGGGATACGCAGTATTTT. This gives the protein CASSPGQRDTQYF.

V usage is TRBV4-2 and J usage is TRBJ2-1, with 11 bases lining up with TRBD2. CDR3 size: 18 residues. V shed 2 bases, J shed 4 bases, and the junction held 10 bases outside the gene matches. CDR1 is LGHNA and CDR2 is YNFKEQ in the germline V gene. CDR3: CASSQLPGASGGYNEQFF. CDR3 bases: TGTGCCAGCAGCCAACTACCTGGGGCTAGCGGGGGGTACAATGAGCAGTTCTTC.

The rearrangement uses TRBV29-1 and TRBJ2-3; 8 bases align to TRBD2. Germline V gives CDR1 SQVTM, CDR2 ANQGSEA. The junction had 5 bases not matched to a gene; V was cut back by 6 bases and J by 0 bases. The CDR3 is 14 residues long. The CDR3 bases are TGCAGCGTGGGGTCGGGGGGGAGCACAGATACGCAGTATTTT. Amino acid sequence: CSVGSGGSTDTQYF.

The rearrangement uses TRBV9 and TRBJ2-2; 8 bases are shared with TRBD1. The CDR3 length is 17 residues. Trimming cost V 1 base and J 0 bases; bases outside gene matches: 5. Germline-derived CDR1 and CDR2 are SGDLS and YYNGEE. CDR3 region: CASSVLPGQANTGELFF. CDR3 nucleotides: TGTGCCAGCAGCGTACTGCCGGGACAGGCGAACACCGGGGAGCTGTTTTTT.

This chain's CDR3 is CASSIGHGEYNEQFF. As DNA, the CDR3 is TGTGCCAGTAGTATAGGTCACGGAGAATACAATGAGCAGTTCTTC. V and J are TRBV19 and TRBJ2-1; no definite D call. CDR3 size: 15 residues. Germline values: CDR1 LNHDA, CDR2 SQIVND (reference sequence). The V end lost 1 base, the J end lost 4 bases, and 11 bases lay between the germline ends.

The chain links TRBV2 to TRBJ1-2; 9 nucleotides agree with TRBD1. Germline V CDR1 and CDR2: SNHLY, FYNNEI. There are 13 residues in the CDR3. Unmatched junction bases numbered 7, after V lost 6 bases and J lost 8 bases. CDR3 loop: CASRDTGGRGYTF. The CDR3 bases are TGTGCCAGCAGAGATACAGGGGGCCGGGGCTACACCTTC.

The CDR3 region has the DNA TGTGCCAGTAGGAGGGCCGGGGAGCTGTTTTTT. Encoded protein: CASRRAGELFF. The chain has TRBV19 and TRBJ2-2; tentatively, D is TRBD2 (5 bases). This CDR3 has 11 residues. V lost 6 bases and J lost 6, with 5 bases in between. Germline-derived CDR1 and CDR2 are LNHDA and SQIVND (reference sequence).

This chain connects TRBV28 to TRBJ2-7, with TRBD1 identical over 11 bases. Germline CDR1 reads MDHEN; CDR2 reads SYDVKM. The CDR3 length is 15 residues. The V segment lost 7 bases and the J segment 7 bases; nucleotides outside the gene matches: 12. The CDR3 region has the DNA TGTGCCAGCATTCTTTCAGGACAGGGGGCACGGGAGCAGTACTTC. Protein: CASILSGQGAREQYF. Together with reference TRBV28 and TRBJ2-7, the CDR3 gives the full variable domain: DVKVTQSSRYLVKRTGEKVFLECVQDMDHENMFWYRQDPGLGLRLIYFSYDVKMKEKGDIPEGYSVSREKKERFSLILESASTNQTSMYLCASILSGQGAREQYFGPGTRLTVT.

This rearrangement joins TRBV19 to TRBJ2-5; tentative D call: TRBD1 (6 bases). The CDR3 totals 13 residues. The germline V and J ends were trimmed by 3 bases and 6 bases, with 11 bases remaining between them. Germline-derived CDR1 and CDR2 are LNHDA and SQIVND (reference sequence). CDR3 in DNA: TGTGCCAGTAGTATCCAGGGGTGGCAGACCCAGTACTTC. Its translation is CASSIQGWQTQYF.

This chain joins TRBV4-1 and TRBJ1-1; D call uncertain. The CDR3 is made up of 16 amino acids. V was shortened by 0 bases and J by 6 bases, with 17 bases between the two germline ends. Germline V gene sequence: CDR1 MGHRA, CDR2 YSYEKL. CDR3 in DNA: TGCGCCAGCAGCCAAGAAAAGGTGCGGGGTCGGGCTGAAGCTTTCTTT. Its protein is CASSQEKVRGRAEAFF.

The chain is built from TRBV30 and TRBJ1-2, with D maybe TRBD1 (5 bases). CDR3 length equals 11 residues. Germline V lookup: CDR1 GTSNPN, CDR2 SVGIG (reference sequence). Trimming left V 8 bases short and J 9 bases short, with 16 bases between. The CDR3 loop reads CAVTSGGRYTF. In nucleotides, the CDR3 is TGTGCCGTCACTTCGGGGGGTCGCTACACCTTC.

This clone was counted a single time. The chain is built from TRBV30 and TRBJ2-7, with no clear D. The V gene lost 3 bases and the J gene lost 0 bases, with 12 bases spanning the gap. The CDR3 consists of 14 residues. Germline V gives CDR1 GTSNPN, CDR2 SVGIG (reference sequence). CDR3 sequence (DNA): TGTGCCTGGAGAGAGACACAGAGCTCCTACGAGCAGTACTTC. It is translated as CAWRETQSSYEQYF.

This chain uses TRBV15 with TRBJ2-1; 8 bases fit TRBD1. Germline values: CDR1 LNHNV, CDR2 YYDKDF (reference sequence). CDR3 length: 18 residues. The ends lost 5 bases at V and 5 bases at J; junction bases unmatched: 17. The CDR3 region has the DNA TGTGCCACCAGCTCCCTCCCACTCTACAGGGACAGGAACAATGAGCAGTTCTTC. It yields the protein CATSSLPLYRDRNNEQFF.

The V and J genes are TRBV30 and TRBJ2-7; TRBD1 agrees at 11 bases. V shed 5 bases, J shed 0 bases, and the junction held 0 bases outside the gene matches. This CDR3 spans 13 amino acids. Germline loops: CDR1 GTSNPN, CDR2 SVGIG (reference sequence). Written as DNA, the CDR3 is TGTGCCTGGGGGACAGGGGGCTCCTACGAGCAGTACTTC. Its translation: CAWGTGGSYEQYF.

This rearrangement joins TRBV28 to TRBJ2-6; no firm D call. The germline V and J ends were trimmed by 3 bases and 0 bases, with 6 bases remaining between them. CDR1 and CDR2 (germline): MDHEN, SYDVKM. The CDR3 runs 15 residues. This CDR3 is CASSLRSSGANVLTF. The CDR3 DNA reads TGTGCCAGCAGTTTGAGGAGCTCTGGGGCCAACGTCCTGACTTTC.

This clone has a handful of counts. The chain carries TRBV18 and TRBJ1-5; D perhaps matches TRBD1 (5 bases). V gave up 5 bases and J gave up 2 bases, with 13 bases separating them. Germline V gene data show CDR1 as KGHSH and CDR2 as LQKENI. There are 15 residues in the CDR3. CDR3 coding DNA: TGTGCCAGCTCATGGGGCCAATCAGGCAATCAGCCCCAGCATTTT. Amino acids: CASSWGQSGNQPQHF.

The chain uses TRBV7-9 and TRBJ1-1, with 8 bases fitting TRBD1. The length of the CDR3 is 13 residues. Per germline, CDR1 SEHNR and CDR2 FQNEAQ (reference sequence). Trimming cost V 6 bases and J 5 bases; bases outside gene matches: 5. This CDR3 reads CASRQDRATEAFF. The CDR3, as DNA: TGTGCCAGCAGACAGGACAGGGCAACTGAAGCTTTCTTT.

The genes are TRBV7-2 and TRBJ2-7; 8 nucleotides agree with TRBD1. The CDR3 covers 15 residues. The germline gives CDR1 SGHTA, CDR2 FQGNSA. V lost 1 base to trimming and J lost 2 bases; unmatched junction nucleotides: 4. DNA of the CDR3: TGTGCCAGCAGCTTAGGGACAGGGTCTCCCTACGAGCAGTACTTC. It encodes CASSLGTGSPYEQYF.

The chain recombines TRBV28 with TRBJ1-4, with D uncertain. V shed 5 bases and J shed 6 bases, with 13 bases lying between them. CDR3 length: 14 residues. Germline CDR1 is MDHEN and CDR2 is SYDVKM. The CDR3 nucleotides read TGTGCCAGCAGTCTAAGAGGCGCCGATGAAAAACTGTTTTTT. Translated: CASSLRGADEKLFF.

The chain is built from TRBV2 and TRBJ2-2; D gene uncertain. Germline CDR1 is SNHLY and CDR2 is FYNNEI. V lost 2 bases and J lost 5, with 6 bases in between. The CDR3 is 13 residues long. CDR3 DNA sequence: TGTGCCAGCAGTGAACAAGCGACCGGGGAGCTGTTTTTT. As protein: CASSEQATGELFF.